This paragraph covers one T cell receptor beta chain sequence. Its antigen is not identified. The entry originates in a study of cytomegalovirus exposure and HLA in healthy donors. Trimming removed 4 bases from V and 4 bases from J; junction bases left unmatched: 11. This CDR3 has 17 residues. The germline V gene encodes CDR1 SGHDT and CDR2 YYEEEE. The study's findings and limits: The classifier was said to identify cytomegalovirus status with high specificity and sensitivity.

The table came from immunoSEQ multiplex PCR; TCRdb's copy has only in-frame clones and leaves some out. The sample holds 220,000 or so clones; around 87% are singletons and the top ten take approximately 2%. The chain is built from TRBV5-6 and TRBJ2-1; 10 nucleotides agree with TRBD2. The sample was PBMCs. This receptor was identified in a young woman in good health and CMV-seropositive. This chain's CDR3 is CASSPRGGLAVYNEQFF. The DNA of the CDR3 is TGTGCCAGCAGCCCGCGGGGAGGACTAGCGGTTTACAATGAGCAGTTCTTC.